This T cell receptor beta chain was captured in a study of patients and donors after allogeneic stem cell transplantation. TCRdb re-called the RT-PCR reads with MiXCR, one entry per CDR3 protein. The sample shows about 960,000 distinct CDR3 sequences, roughly 18% of them seen only once. Germline CDR1 reads DFQATT; CDR2 reads SNEGSKA (reference sequence). CDR3 length: 11 amino acids. The ends were cut back, 5 bases at V and 9 bases at J, with 11 bases in the middle. This clonotype has just a few counts. The V call is TRBV20-1, the J call TRBJ2-1; D not certain. The sample comprised blood, either unsorted or a sorted T cell fraction (not recorded which). This TCR was recovered from a human donor who was either an allogeneic HSCT recipient or a stem cell or donor lymphocyte infusion donor (not recorded which). It is not recorded whose cells these are; they may come from a transplant donor. This chain's CDR3 is CSAPKEREQFF. CDR3 sequence (DNA): TGCAGTGCTCCAAAAGAACGTGAGCAGTTCTTC.